Here is one T cell receptor (beta chain) with its context. The antigen is undetermined. The data derive from a study of human thymus T cells. The germline CDR1 and CDR2 sequences are SGHDT and YYEEEE. The CDR3 is 16 residues long. Trimming took 4 bases from V and 3 from J; bases not matched to a gene: 11. Data came from immunoSEQ multiplex PCR; TCRdb stores just in-frame clones and leaves some out. The profile shows about 130,000 clones, just under 95% of them singletons. General study points: Biased V and J segment usage appeared in thymus and peripheral blood. As related research reported, thymic repertoires overlapped highly among unrelated individuals.

The thymus was resected at corrective cardiac surgery. All donors were healthy Finnish infants who were undergoing corrective surgery to treat congenital heart defects. Sequencing input: thymus tissue. This chain joins TRBV5-6 and TRBJ2-5; TRBD2 matches at 8 bases. The clonotype originates from a boy less than two years old with a congenital heart defect but otherwise immunologically healthy. The DNA for the CDR3 is TGTGCCAGCAGCATAGGAACTAGCGGAGTTAAAGAGACCCAGTACTTC. Translation gives CASSIGTSGVKETQYF. Together with reference TRBV5-6 and TRBJ2-5, the CDR3 gives the full variable domain: DAGVTQSPTHLIKTRGQQVTLRCSPKSGHDTVSWYQQALGQGPQFIFQYYEEEERQRGNFPDRFSGHQFPNYSSELNVNALLLGDSALYLCASSIGTSGVKETQYFGPGTRLLVL.